The T cell receptor beta chain described here comes from a study of T cell responses to AZD1222 COVID-19 vaccine. Points from the study as a whole: Clonal diversity was possibly underestimated; the donors were predominantly white British and more often female.

Germline CDR1 reads SGHRS; CDR2 reads YFSETQ. This CDR3 contains 15 residues. V was trimmed by 0 bases and J by 6 bases, leaving 12 bases between them. Measured with immunoSEQ multiplex PCR; TCRdb has only the in-frame clones, and not every one. The data show tens of thousands of clones, with just over 90% seen just once and 22% held by the top ten. A word on this clone: Its antigen is unidentified.

The chain carries TRBV5-1 and TRBJ1-4; weak D call: TRBD1 (5 bases). The source of this sequence is an adult in good health. Specimen: peripheral blood, collected on day 0 of AZD1222 vaccination. CDR3 nucleotide sequence: TGCGCCAGCAGCTTGGGCCCAGGGCGTGATGAAAAACTGTTTTTT. It is translated as CASSLGPGRDEKLFF.